The subject of this entry is one T cell receptor beta chain. The antigen remains unidentified. Within the sample, other DNA sequences also encode this same CDR3. This sample stems from a study of shared clonotypes between healthy human individuals. Notes on the study in general: Read depth was anticipated to influence clonotype sharing among donors.

Repertoires were generated with immunoSEQ multiplex PCR, while TCRdb's copy carries only in-frame clones and drops some. The profile shows 300,000 to 400,000 clones, 74% of them singletons. Material for sequencing was memory CD4+ T cells sorted from blood. Regarding subset: CD45RA-negative fraction. This sequence originates from a man aged 25-40 years in good health.

This CDR3 is CASSLDLGGEQYF. Written as DNA, the CDR3 is TGTGCCAGCAGCTTAGATTTGGGCGGAGAGCAGTACTTC. The J gene is TRBJ2-7, the V gene TRBV11-2; D ambiguous. Germline V gene lookup returns CDR1 SGHAT and CDR2 FQNNGV. This CDR3 region has 13 residues. The V gene lost 0 bases and the J gene lost 7 bases, with 10 bases spanning the gap.